This TCR beta chain emerged from a study of post-analysis software for immune sequencing data. This clonotype was counted at least ten times. cDNA libraries of TCR beta carried unique molecular identifiers. From the PCR reads, TCRdb called clonotypes with MiXCR, one entry per CDR3 protein. This sample yields a few hundred thousand distinct CDR3 sequences, of which about a third are seen a single time; about 6% belongs to the top ten. Sequencing was carried out using blood. The clonotype comes from a girl under 18 with multiple sclerosis.

As DNA, the CDR3 is TGCAGCGTTGAACCAGGAAACTATGGCTACACCTTC. It specifies CSVEPGNYGYTF. The chain links TRBV29-1 to TRBJ1-2; D is undetermined. V shed 2 bases and J shed 2 bases, with 6 bases lying between them. The CDR3 length is 12 residues. The germline V gene has CDR1 SQVTM and CDR2 ANQGSEA. Full variable domain (outside the CDR3, taken from reference TRBV29-1 and TRBJ1-2): SAVISQKPSRDICQRGTSLTIQCQVDSQVTMMFWYRQQPGQSLTLIATANQGSEATYESGFVIDKFPISRPNLTFSTLTVSNMSPEDSSIYLCSVEPGNYGYTFGSGTRLTVV.